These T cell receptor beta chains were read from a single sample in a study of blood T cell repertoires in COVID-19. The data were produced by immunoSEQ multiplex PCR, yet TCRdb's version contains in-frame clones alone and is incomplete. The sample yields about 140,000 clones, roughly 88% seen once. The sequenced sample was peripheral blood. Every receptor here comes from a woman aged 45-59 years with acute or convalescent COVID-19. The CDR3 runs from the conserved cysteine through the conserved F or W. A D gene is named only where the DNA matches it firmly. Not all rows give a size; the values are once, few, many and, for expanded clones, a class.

CDR3 protein: CASSPRTGRSYGYTF
CDR3 DNA: TGTGCCAGCAGTCCCAGGACAGGGAGATCCTATGGCTACACCTTC
V gene: TRBV2
D gene: TRBD1
J gene: TRBJ1-2
clone size: many

CDR3 protein: CASSPGQGGYGYTF
CDR3 DNA: TGTGCCAGCAGCCCGGGACAGGGAGGGTATGGCTACACCTTC
V gene: TRBV14
D gene: TRBD1
J gene: TRBJ1-2
clone size: .

CDR3 protein: CASVVLEVLAGAQQFF
CDR3 DNA: TGCGCCAGCGTAGTCCTAGAGGTACTAGCGGGAGCGCAGCAGTTCTTC
V gene: TRBV10-1
D gene: TRBD2
J gene: TRBJ2-1
clone size: once

CDR3 protein: CASSLGSGVYEQYF
CDR3 DNA: TGCGCCAGCAGCTTGGGCTCCGGGGTCTACGAGCAGTACTTC
V gene: TRBV5-1
D gene: .
J gene: TRBJ2-7
clone size: .

CDR3 protein: CASSLGLGEQFF
CDR3 DNA: TGTGCCAGCTCCCTAGGTCTCGGTGAGCAGTTCTTC
V gene: TRBV7-3
D gene: .
J gene: TRBJ2-1
clone size: once

CDR3 protein: CASSHDPGTGVGQYF
CDR3 DNA: TGTGCCAGCAGCCATGATCCGGGAACTGGGGTAGGGCAGTACTTC
V gene: TRBV3-1/TRBV3-2
D gene: .
J gene: TRBJ2-7
clone size: .

CDR3 protein: CASSYSPGTRHNEQFF
CDR3 DNA: TGTGCCAGCAGTTACTCACCGGGGACAAGACACAATGAGCAGTTCTTC
V gene: TRBV6-2/TRBV6-3
D gene: .
J gene: TRBJ2-1
clone size: .

CDR3 protein: CASSAGRPYGYTF
CDR3 DNA: TGTGCCAGCAGTGCGGGGCGCCCTTATGGCTACACCTTC
V gene: TRBV28
D gene: .
J gene: TRBJ1-2
clone size: .

CDR3 protein: CASSYSDAGDTQYF
CDR3 DNA: TGTGCCAGCAGTTACTCGGATGCGGGGGATACGCAGTATTTT
V gene: TRBV6-6
D gene: .
J gene: TRBJ2-3
clone size: .

CDR3 protein: CASSSPGTRGNEQFF
CDR3 DNA: TGTGCCAGCAGTTCCCCAGGGACTAGGGGGAATGAGCAGTTCTTC
V gene: TRBV6-5
D gene: TRBD2
J gene: TRBJ2-1
clone size: .

CDR3 protein: CASSPGQAFTEQYF
CDR3 DNA: TGCGCCAGCAGCCCCGGACAGGCTTTCACCGAGCAGTACTTC
V gene: TRBV5-1
D gene: TRBD1
J gene: TRBJ2-7
clone size: .

CDR3 protein: CATSDTSGRASEQFF
CDR3 DNA: TGTGCCACCAGTGACACTAGCGGGAGGGCGAGTGAGCAGTTCTTC
V gene: TRBV24-1
D gene: TRBD2
J gene: TRBJ2-1
clone size: .

CDR3 protein: CASTNRGSTDGYTF
CDR3 DNA: TGTGCCAGCACCAACAGGGGGTCGACAGATGGCTACACCTTC
V gene: TRBV3-1/TRBV3-2
D gene: TRBD1
J gene: TRBJ1-2
clone size: .

CDR3 protein: CASSLAEVSTEAFF
CDR3 DNA: TGTGCCAGCAGCTTAGCGGAGGTATCCACTGAAGCTTTCTTT
V gene: TRBV7-9
D gene: .
J gene: TRBJ1-1
clone size: .

CDR3 protein: CASSFWTGPDEKLFF
CDR3 DNA: TGTGCCAGCAGCTTTTGGACAGGCCCTGATGAAAAACTGTTTTTT
V gene: TRBV7-9
D gene: TRBD1
J gene: TRBJ1-4
clone size: .

CDR3 protein: CASSGGRGYTF
CDR3 DNA: TGTGCCAGCAGTGGGGGCCGGGGCTACACCTTC
V gene: TRBV25-1
D gene: .
J gene: TRBJ1-2
clone size: few

CDR3 protein: CASRTGPAQETQYF
CDR3 DNA: TGCGCCAGCAGGACAGGTCCCGCGCAAGAGACCCAGTACTTC
V gene: TRBV5-1
D gene: .
J gene: TRBJ2-5
clone size: .

CDR3 protein: CASSRTSGGGSSYNEQFF
CDR3 DNA: TGTGCCAGCAGCAGGACTAGCGGGGGTGGGAGCTCCTACAATGAGCAGTTCTTC
V gene: TRBV5-4
D gene: TRBD2
J gene: TRBJ2-1
clone size: .

CDR3 protein: CAISRDSTNYGYTF
CDR3 DNA: TGTGCCATCAGTCGGGACAGTACTAACTATGGCTACACCTTC
V gene: TRBV10-3
D gene: TRBD1
J gene: TRBJ1-2
clone size: .

CDR3 protein: CASRQREGFYEQYF
CDR3 DNA: TGTGCCAGTAGACAGCGGGAGGGATTCTACGAGCAGTACTTC
V gene: TRBV10-3
D gene: TRBD2
J gene: TRBJ2-7
clone size: .

CDR3 protein: CASSYSRGSFTDTQYF
CDR3 DNA: TGTGCCAGCAGTTACTCAAGGGGAAGTTTCACAGATACGCAGTATTTT
V gene: TRBV6-6
D gene: .
J gene: TRBJ2-3
clone size: .

CDR3 protein: CASNRGQGNQPQHF
CDR3 DNA: TGTGCCAGCAACAGGGGGCAGGGCAATCAGCCCCAGCATTTT
V gene: TRBV5-8
D gene: TRBD1
J gene: TRBJ1-5
clone size: .

CDR3 protein: CASSESGPRGPLQFF
CDR3 DNA: TGCGCCAGCAGTGAGTCCGGTCCCCGTGGTCCTCTCCAGTTCTTC
V gene: TRBV10-1
D gene: .
J gene: TRBJ2-1
clone size: .

CDR3 protein: CSVVGTDSAPAGGYTF
CDR3 DNA: TGCAGCGTTGTAGGGACCGACAGCGCCCCTGCGGGAGGCTACACCTTC
V gene: TRBV29-1
D gene: .
J gene: TRBJ1-2
clone size: .

CDR3 protein: CASSLNAGVRLNEQFF
CDR3 DNA: TGTGCCAGCAGTTTAAACGCGGGAGTACGGTTGAATGAGCAGTTCTTC
V gene: TRBV27
D gene: TRBD2
J gene: TRBJ2-1
clone size: once

CDR3 protein: CASSAWASGVYNEQFF
CDR3 DNA: TGTGCCAGCAGTGCTTGGGCTAGCGGGGTATACAATGAGCAGTTCTTC
V gene: TRBV6-1
D gene: TRBD2
J gene: TRBJ2-1
clone size: .

CDR3 protein: CASSVQRQTDTQYF
CDR3 DNA: TGTGCCAGCAGCGTACAACGACAGACAGATACGCAGTATTTT
V gene: TRBV9
D gene: .
J gene: TRBJ2-3
clone size: .

CDR3 protein: CASSFPPNSYEQYF
CDR3 DNA: TGTGCCAGCAGCTTCCCCCCAAATTCCTACGAGCAGTACTTC
V gene: TRBV13
D gene: .
J gene: TRBJ2-7
clone size: .

CDR3 protein: CASSYSFRPAYEQYF
CDR3 DNA: TGTGCCAGCAGTTACTCCTTCAGGCCAGCCTACGAGCAGTACTTC
V gene: TRBV6-5
D gene: .
J gene: TRBJ2-7
clone size: .

CDR3 protein: CASSQTGARGYTF
CDR3 DNA: TGTGCCAGCAGTCAGACAGGGGCACGGGGCTACACCTTC
V gene: TRBV28
D gene: TRBD1
J gene: TRBJ1-2
clone size: once

CDR3 protein: CASSTGLAGREQFF
CDR3 DNA: TGTGCCAGCAGCACGGGACTAGCGGGCCGTGAGCAGTTCTTC
V gene: TRBV7-3
D gene: TRBD2
J gene: TRBJ2-1
clone size: .

CDR3 protein: CASTLRGQGFQPQHF
CDR3 DNA: TGTGCCAGCACCCTGAGGGGACAGGGGTTTCAGCCCCAGCATTTT
V gene: TRBV6-5
D gene: TRBD1
J gene: TRBJ1-5
clone size: .

CDR3 protein: CASSVDRTGELFF
CDR3 DNA: TGCGCCAGCAGCGTCGACAGAACCGGGGAGCTGTTTTTT
V gene: TRBV5-1
D gene: .
J gene: TRBJ2-2
clone size: .

CDR3 protein: CASISPGFEQFF
CDR3 DNA: TGTGCCAGCATCAGTCCGGGGTTTGAGCAGTTCTTC
V gene: TRBV7-9
D gene: .
J gene: TRBJ2-1
clone size: .

CDR3 protein: CASTSGTVYEQYF
CDR3 DNA: TGTGCCAGCACCTCCGGGACAGTCTACGAGCAGTACTTC
V gene: TRBV6-9
D gene: TRBD1
J gene: TRBJ2-7
clone size: .

CDR3 protein: CASSEVVTGSEAFF
CDR3 DNA: TGTGCCAGCAGTGAGGTGGTTACAGGCTCTGAAGCTTTCTTT
V gene: TRBV6-1
D gene: .
J gene: TRBJ1-1
clone size: .

CDR3 protein: CGGTGKGFYNEQFF
CDR3 DNA: TGTGGAGGAACAGGGAAAGGGTTCTACAATGAGCAGTTCTTC
V gene: TRBV6-5
D gene: .
J gene: TRBJ2-1
clone size: .

CDR3 protein: CASSLEGYGSHGYTF
CDR3 DNA: TGTGCCAGCAGCTTGGAGGGGTACGGGTCGCATGGCTACACCTTC
V gene: TRBV5-8
D gene: .
J gene: TRBJ1-2
clone size: .

CDR3 protein: CASSLLRERADTQYF
CDR3 DNA: TGTGCCAGCAGCTTGTTGCGGGAGAGGGCAGATACGCAGTATTTT
V gene: TRBV5-4
D gene: TRBD2
J gene: TRBJ2-3
clone size: .

CDR3 protein: CASSPDRVAGELFF
CDR3 DNA: TGCGCCAGCAGCCCGGACAGGGTTGCCGGGGAGCTGTTTTTT
V gene: TRBV5-1
D gene: TRBD1
J gene: TRBJ2-2
clone size: once